The sequence of this TCR beta chain was determined in a study of shared T cell receptors in the human thymus. The repertoire was sequenced with immunoSEQ multiplex PCR; TCRdb's copy has only in-frame clones and lacks some. The sample has 55,000 to 75,000 clones, over 90% seen once. The CDR3 consists of 15 residues. With V trimmed by 5 bases and J by 4 bases, 4 bases remained unmatched. Germline values: CDR1 PRHDT, CDR2 FYEKMQ (reference sequence). The V call is TRBV13, the J call TRBJ2-1, with 11 bases matching TRBD2. Sample: thymocytes. This clonotype was obtained from a human donor. The CDR3 region is CASSPGLADYNEQFF. The CDR3 nucleotides read TGTGCCAGCAGCCCGGGACTAGCGGATTACAATGAGCAGTTCTTC.